These 26 T cell receptor beta chains were sequenced from one sample in a study of early T cells in non-severe SARS-CoV-2 infection. One entry per CDR3 protein, called by TCRdb with MiXCR from the 5' RACE reads. The table shows more than 90,000 distinct CDR3 sequences, with 11% occurring only once. The sample comprised whole blood. These receptors all come from an adult who was a healthcare worker with PCR-confirmed SARS-CoV-2 infection or an uninfected control (not recorded which).

A few counts support this clonotype. V and J are TRBV2 and TRBJ2-1; D gene ambiguous. Per the germline V gene, CDR1 is SNHLY and CDR2 is FYNNEI. V lost 4 bases and J 9 bases, leaving 13 bases between the germline ends. This CDR3 contains 13 residues. The CDR3 is CASSVGPVGEQFF. The CDR3 bases are TGTGCCAGCAGTGTCGGCCCCGTGGGTGAGCAGTTCTTC.

This clonotype was counted a few times. The chain recombines TRBV7-9 with TRBJ1-1; 12 bases match TRBD1. The V segment lost 4 bases and the J segment 2 bases; nucleotides outside the gene matches: 5. CDR1 is SEHNR, CDR2 FQNEAQ, per germline (reference sequence). CDR3 length: 16 amino acids. Here the CDR3 DNA reads TGTGCCAGCAGCTACGGGACAGGGGGCAAAAACACTGAAGCTTTCTTT. It encodes CASSYGTGGKNTEAFF.

The chain uses TRBV20-1 and TRBJ2-3; no reliable D call. Trimming stripped 0 bases from V and 2 bases from J, with 12 bases between. Germline V lookup: CDR1 DFQATT, CDR2 SNEGSKA (reference sequence). CDR3 length equals 15 residues. The CDR3 protein is CSARDPRIVTDTQYF. Here the CDR3 DNA reads TGCAGTGCTAGAGATCCGCGGATCGTCACAGATACGCAGTATTTT.

This clonotype has a count of ten or more. The V gene is TRBV7-6, the J gene TRBJ2-6, with D unclear. Trimming shortened V by 4 bases and J by 2 bases, and 9 bases separated the two germline ends. The CDR3 totals 15 residues. Germline V lookup: CDR1 SGHVS, CDR2 FNYEAQ. CDR3 sequence reads: CASSSGPAGANVLTF. In DNA form, the CDR3 reads TGTGCCAGCAGCTCTGGCCCGGCTGGGGCCAACGTCCTGACTTTC. The variable domain in full, completed from reference TRBV7-6 and TRBJ2-6, reads GAGVSQSPRYKVTKRGQDVALRCDPISGHVSLYWYRQALGQGPEFLTYFNYEAQQDKSGLPNDRFSAERPEGSISTLTIQRTEQRDSAMYRCASSSGPAGANVLTFGAGSRLTVL.

This clonotype was counted between two and nine times. The chain combines TRBV11-1 with TRBJ2-1; 12 nucleotides agree with TRBD2. Trimming took 2 bases from V and 7 from J; bases not matched to a gene: 9. In germline, CDR1 is SGHAT, CDR2 FQDESV (reference sequence). The CDR3 spans 17 residues. CDR3 amino acids: CASSLLGGTSGRNEQFF. CDR3 coding DNA: TGTGCCAGCAGCTTACTAGGTGGTACTAGCGGGAGGAATGAGCAGTTCTTC.

This clonotype was counted ten times or more. The rearrangement joins TRBV2 to TRBJ1-5, with D possibly matching TRBD1 (5 bases). Trimming took 6 bases from V and 2 from J, leaving 8 bases between them. Germline CDR1 and CDR2: SNHLY and FYNNEI. The CDR3 is 13 amino acids. In DNA, the CDR3 is TGTGCCAGCAGGGACACAGGCAATCAGCCCCAGCATTTT. Translation: CASRDTGNQPQHF.

This rearrangement joins TRBV20-1 to TRBJ1-2; D is uncertain. V lost 3 bases to trimming and J lost 7 bases, with 15 bases between them. The CDR3 extends over 13 amino acids. CDR1 is DFQATT, CDR2 SNEGSKA, per germline (reference sequence). CDR3 region: CSASYQLSGGYTF. As DNA, the CDR3 is TGCAGTGCTAGTTACCAGCTTTCAGGTGGCTACACCTTC.

The chain is built from TRBV7-8 and TRBJ1-6; D might be TRBD1 (5 bases). V gave up 3 bases and J gave up 7 bases, with 10 bases separating them. The CDR3 runs to 14 residues. The germline V gene has CDR1 SGHVS and CDR2 FQNEAQ. CDR3 bases: TGTGCCAGCAGCTTGGGACGGATCAATTCACCCCTCCACTTT. As protein: CASSLGRINSPLHF.

This clonotype has a handful of counts. This sequence joins TRBV7-2 and TRBJ1-2, with 9 bases matching TRBD1. V was clipped by 8 bases and J by 5 bases; unmatched bases: 15. In germline, CDR1 is SGHTA, CDR2 FQGNSA. CDR3 length equals 16 residues. In DNA form, the CDR3 reads TGTGCCAGCTGCCCCCGCGGCGGGACAGGGCAATATGGCTACACCTTC. Its translation: CASCPRGGTGQYGYTF.

This clonotype occurred a few times. The J gene is TRBJ2-3, the V gene TRBV7-8, with D perhaps being TRBD1 or TRBD2 (5 bases each). Germline loops: CDR1 SGHVS, CDR2 FQNEAQ. There are 16 residues in the CDR3. V was trimmed by 5 bases and J by 2 bases, leaving 17 bases between them. The CDR3 DNA follows: TGTGCCAGCAGCAGCCTCCCGGGACCGTCCACAGATACGCAGTATTTT. Its translation is CASSSLPGPSTDTQYF.

This clonotype was seen more than once but under ten times. The chain recombines TRBV29-1 with TRBJ2-2, with a tentative D call TRBD1 (6 bases). The CDR3 has 16 residues. The germline CDR1 and CDR2 sequences are SQVTM and ANQGSEA. V was cut by 2 bases and J by 7 bases, with 20 bases left in between. CDR3 residues: CSVEIGAGEYGGELFF. The CDR3 nucleotides are TGCAGCGTTGAAATAGGGGCAGGGGAGTATGGCGGGGAGCTGTTTTTT.

This clonotype was seen at least ten times. V is TRBV7-9 and J is TRBJ1-2; the match to TRBD1 covers 7 bases. CDR1 and CDR2 (germline): SEHNR, FQNEAQ (reference sequence). CDR3 size: 17 residues. V was pared by 2 bases and J by 6 bases, with 15 bases of the junction left unmatched. The CDR3 spells CASSLTMTGSNLDGYTF. The CDR3 nucleotides read TGTGCCAGCAGCTTAACTATGACAGGGAGTAATTTAGATGGCTACACCTTC.

The CDR3 DNA sequence: TGTGCCAGCAGTCCTCTCTCCTACGAGCAGTACTTC. Translated: CASSPLSYEQYF. The rearrangement uses TRBV6-6 and TRBJ2-7, with unresolved D. V was trimmed by 5 bases and J by 0 bases, leaving 5 bases between them. Germline CDR1 is MNHNY and CDR2 is SVGAGI (reference sequence). The CDR3 runs to 12 residues.

This chain connects TRBV20-1 to TRBJ2-2; a weak D match, TRBD2 (5 bases). The CDR3 spans 14 residues. Germline V gene sequence: CDR1 DFQATT, CDR2 SNEGSKA (reference sequence). V lost 6 bases and J lost 3, with 14 bases in between. The CDR3 sequence: CSARAGVDTGELFF. The CDR3 nucleotides are TGCAGTGCCCGTGCGGGCGTAGACACCGGGGAGCTGTTTTTT.

This clonotype came up a few times. This chain links TRBV28 with TRBJ2-3, with 11 bases that match TRBD2. Germline trimming cut 10 bases from V and 0 bases from J; bases unmatched to any gene: 12. Germline V gene lookup returns CDR1 MDHEN and CDR2 SYDVKM. The CDR3 consists of 17 residues. DNA for the CDR3: TGTGCCACCACACTAGCGGGAGAGGGGACTAGCACAGATACGCAGTATTTT. Protein sequence: CATTLAGEGTSTDTQYF.

This clonotype was seen repeatedly, ten times or more. The chain joins TRBV7-9 to TRBJ2-5; a weak D match, TRBD1 (5 bases). CDR3 length: 14 residues. The V end lost 0 bases, the J end lost 3 bases, and 8 bases lay between the germline ends. The germline V gene has CDR1 SEHNR and CDR2 FQNEAQ (reference sequence). The CDR3 protein is CASSLADSKETQYF. The DNA of the CDR3 is TGTGCCAGCAGCTTAGCTGACAGCAAAGAGACCCAGTACTTC. Variable domain in full (rest from reference TRBV7-9 and TRBJ2-5): DTGVSQNPRHKITKRGQNVTFRCDPISEHNRLYWYRQTLGQGPEFLTYFQNEAQLEKSRLLSDRFSAERPKGSFSTLEIQRTEQGDSAMYLCASSLADSKETQYFGPGTRLLVL.

This chain links TRBV9 with TRBJ2-3, with TRBD1 as a possible D gene (5 bases). Looked up from germline, CDR1 is SGDLS and CDR2 is YYNGEE. The germline V and J ends were trimmed by 2 bases and 1 base, with 11 bases remaining between them. The CDR3 covers 15 residues. The CDR3 region is CASSVGPGGTDTQYF. In nucleotides, the CDR3 is TGTGCCAGCAGCGTGGGGCCTGGGGGCACAGATACGCAGTATTTT.

The V call is TRBV5-1, the J call TRBJ1-1; D not resolved. The CDR3 has 12 residues. V lost 4 bases and J 4 bases, leaving 8 bases between the germline ends. Germline V lookup: CDR1 SGHRS, CDR2 YFSETQ. This chain's CDR3 is CASSVASTEAFF. The CDR3 DNA reads as TGCGCCAGCAGCGTCGCGTCCACTGAAGCTTTCTTT.

The chain uses TRBV5-1 and TRBJ2-7; D perhaps matches TRBD1 (6 bases). The germline gives CDR1 SGHRS, CDR2 YFSETQ. The length of the CDR3 is 15 residues. Trimming took 1 base from V and 4 from J, leaving 15 bases between them. DNA for the CDR3: TGCGCCAGCAGCTTGTCTTCAGGGGCTGGGTACGAGCAGTACTTC. Its protein is CASSLSSGAGYEQYF. The whole variable domain, filled in from reference TRBV5-1 and TRBJ2-7, reads KAGVTQTPRYLIKTRGQQVTLSCSPISGHRSVSWYQQTPGQGLQFLFEYFSETQRNKGNFPGRFSGRQFSNSRSEMNVSTLELGDSALYLCASSLSSGAGYEQYFGPGTRLTVT.

This clonotype has a handful of counts. The rearrangement links TRBV19 to TRBJ1-2; D is unresolved. The CDR3 sequence is 16 residues long. Germline loops: CDR1 LNHDA, CDR2 SQIVND (reference sequence). Trimming stripped 3 bases from V and 5 bases from J, with 19 bases between. CDR3 amino acids: CASSIFSGIRGYGYTF. Here the CDR3 DNA reads TGTGCCAGTAGTATTTTCTCGGGGATTCGAGGGTATGGCTACACCTTC.

This clonotype showed up many times. The CDR3 DNA is TGTGCCAGCAGCCCTGGACTAGCGGGAGGAGAGACCCAGTACTTC. This translates into CASSPGLAGGETQYF. This chain connects TRBV7-9 to TRBJ2-5, with 14 bases that match TRBD2. Germline CDR1 reads SEHNR; CDR2 reads FQNEAQ (reference sequence). The V segment lost 5 bases and the J segment 4 bases; nucleotides outside the gene matches: 3. There are 15 residues in the CDR3.

The V gene is TRBV7-2, the J gene TRBJ1-6; tentative D call: TRBD1 (5 bases). Trimming stripped 1 base from V and 8 bases from J, with 15 bases between. The germline gives CDR1 SGHTA, CDR2 FQGNSA. The CDR3 runs 16 residues. Here the CDR3 DNA reads TGTGCCAGCAGCTTAGTAGGGACCTTAGGAGATTCACCCCTCCACTTT. Protein product: CASSLVGTLGDSPLHF.

This clonotype has only a few counts. V and J are TRBV20-1 and TRBJ1-2; a possible D gene is TRBD1 (5 bases). CDR1 is DFQATT and CDR2 is SNEGSKA in the germline V gene (reference sequence). CDR3 length: 14 residues. Trimming cost V 4 bases and J 3 bases, with 15 bases left between them. The CDR3 is CSAMEGLLYYGYTF. The CDR3 nucleotides are TGCAGTGCTATGGAGGGGTTACTCTACTATGGCTACACCTTC.

The V gene is TRBV20-1, the J gene TRBJ2-7; D possibly corresponds to TRBD1 (6 bases). This CDR3 comprises 15 residues. Germline loops: CDR1 DFQATT, CDR2 SNEGSKA (reference sequence). V gave up 5 bases and J gave up 0 bases, with 17 bases separating them. The CDR3 here is CSAQKQGASSYEQYF. CDR3 in DNA: TGCAGTGCTCAAAAACAGGGTGCTTCCTCCTACGAGCAGTACTTC.

The V call is TRBV2, the J call TRBJ2-1, with a tentative D call TRBD1 (6 bases). CDR1 is SNHLY, CDR2 FYNNEI, per germline. The V end lost 6 bases, the J end lost 0 bases, and 15 bases lay between the germline ends. This CDR3 comprises 16 residues. The CDR3 region has the DNA TGTGCCAGCAGGAGGGGGTACCGGAGCTCCTACAATGAGCAGTTCTTC. This translates into CASRRGYRSSYNEQFF.

This clonotype was recorded at least ten times. The J gene is TRBJ2-5, the V gene TRBV20-1, with 11 bases matching TRBD2. The CDR3 runs to 15 residues. Germline trimming cut 3 bases from V and 4 bases from J; bases unmatched to any gene: 7. Germline CDR1 reads DFQATT; CDR2 reads SNEGSKA (reference sequence). The CDR3 DNA reads as TGCAGTGCTAGGGTTAGCGGGAGGGCCGGAGAGACCCAGTACTTC. Translating gives CSARVSGRAGETQYF.